These 7 T cell receptor beta chains originate from one sample sequenced in a study of T cells in Graves' hyperthyroidism and ophthalmopathy. Amplification targeted TCR beta CDR3 regions from RNA transcripts. When the TCR CDR3 underwent first-round RT-PCR, the HTBI primer set was used. TCRdb fed the multiplex PCR reads into MiXCR, producing one record per CDR3 protein. The top ten hold about 73% of the sample, which has approximately 400,000 distinct CDR3 sequences, more than 20% seen once. The sequencing sample was made of blood. Receptors were obtained from a man in his fifties with Graves' hyperthyroidism.

This clonotype was observed a single time. A much larger clonotype is one base distant, so this may be a read error. V gene TRBV20-1 combines with J gene TRBJ2-7, with 7 bases that match TRBD2. The length of the CDR3 is 15 residues. Germline lookup yields CDR1 DFQATT and CDR2 SNEGSKA (reference sequence). With V trimmed by 5 bases and J by 7 bases, 17 bases remained unmatched. The CDR3 bases are TGCAGTGCTTCTCCTACGGCGGGAGTGGGGAATGAGCAGTACTTC. Translated, it gives CSASPTAGVGNEQYF.

This clonotype occurred a few times. V gene TRBV28 combines with J gene TRBJ2-7; possible D gene TRBD2, 6 bases. This CDR3 has 15 residues. Germline V gene sequence: CDR1 MDHEN, CDR2 SYDVKM. The V and J ends lost 2 bases and 0 bases respectively, with 11 bases between them. The CDR3 here is CASSLGGSSSYEQYF. The CDR3 DNA reads as TGTGCCAGCAGTTTAGGAGGGTCGAGCTCCTACGAGCAGTACTTC.

This clonotype was detected only once. The chain uses TRBV29-1 and TRBJ1-2; tentative D call: TRBD1 (5 bases). Trimming shortened V by 4 bases and J by 4 bases, and 7 bases separated the two germline ends. Germline loops: CDR1 SQVTM, CDR2 ANQGSEA. CDR3 length: 11 residues. This chain's CDR3 is CSVGGIYGYTF. Here the CDR3 DNA reads TGCAGCGTTGGGGGGATCTATGGCTACACCTTC.

Notes on this clonotype: A junction end diverges from the germline sequence, so it may reflect a read error. The V and J genes are TRBV12-3 or TRBV12-4 and TRBJ2-1; D not certain. This CDR3 is built from 11 residues. Here the CDR3 reads CASRSYNEQSF. The CDR3 DNA follows: TGTGCCAGCCGCAGCTACAATGAGCAGTCCTTC.

This clonotype was detected many times. The chain uses TRBV27 and TRBJ1-4; TRBD1 is a possible D gene (5 bases). The CDR3 loop spans 15 amino acids. Germline V CDR1 and CDR2: MNHEY, SMNVEV (reference sequence). Trimming took 5 bases from V and 2 from J, leaving 12 bases between them. The CDR3 is CASSRAGGTNEKLFF. DNA of the CDR3: TGTGCCAGCAGTCGCGCGGGGGGGACTAATGAAAAACTGTTTTTT. Combining the CDR3 with reference TRBV27 and TRBJ1-4 gives the whole variable domain EAQVTQNPRYLITVTGKKLTVTCSQNMNHEYMSWYRQDPGLGLRQIYYSMNVEVTDKGDVPEGYKVSRKEKRNFPLILESPSPNQTSLYFCASSRAGGTNEKLFFGSGTQLSVL.

This clonotype was observed a few times. This chain uses TRBV20-1 with TRBJ1-1; 8 nucleotides align to TRBD1. From germline, CDR1 is DFQATT and CDR2 SNEGSKA (reference sequence). V trimming: 7 bases; J trimming: 4 bases; junction bases outside the gene matches: 5. This CDR3 has 12 residues. The CDR3 spells CSGTGRSTEAFF. The CDR3 DNA reads TGCAGTGGGACAGGGCGCTCCACTGAAGCTTTCTTT.

This clonotype has at least ten counts. The gene calls are TRBV6-1 and TRBJ2-1; TRBD2 matches at 9 bases. Losses at the gene ends were 6 bases for V and 6 bases for J; bases not matched to a gene: 9. CDR1 MNHNS and CDR2 SASEGT come from the germline V gene. The CDR3 covers 15 residues. Here the CDR3 reads CASSISGRLRNEQFF. For the CDR3, the DNA is TGTGCCAGCAGCATTAGCGGGAGATTACGCAATGAGCAGTTCTTC.